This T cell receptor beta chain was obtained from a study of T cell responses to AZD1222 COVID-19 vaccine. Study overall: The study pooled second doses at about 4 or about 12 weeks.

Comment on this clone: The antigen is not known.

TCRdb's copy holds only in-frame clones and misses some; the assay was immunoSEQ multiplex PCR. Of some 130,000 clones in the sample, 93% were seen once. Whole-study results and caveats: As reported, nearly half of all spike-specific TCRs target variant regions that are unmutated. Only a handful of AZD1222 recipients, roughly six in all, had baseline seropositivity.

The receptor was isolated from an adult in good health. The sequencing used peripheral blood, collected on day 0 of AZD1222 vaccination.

The CDR3 sequence: CASSEGTGVSPLHF. CDR3 DNA: TGTGCCAGCAGTGAGGGGACAGGGGTTTCACCCCTCCACTTT. The chain is built from TRBV6-1 and TRBJ1-6; TRBD1 matches at 10 bases. Germline CDR1 and CDR2: MNHNS and SASEGT. The CDR3 length is 14 residues. The V segment lost 3 bases and the J segment 9 bases; nucleotides outside the gene matches: 2.